This is a list of T cell receptor beta chains from one sample in a study of T cells in narcolepsy. Repertoires were generated with immunoSEQ multiplex PCR, while TCRdb's copy carries only in-frame clones and drops some. The sample lists nearly 25,000 clones, 50% to 65% seen once, with approximately 12% in the top ten. Sequenced input: memory (CD45RA-) CD4+ T cells from blood. These receptors were obtained from a human donor in good health. Both conserved end residues are part of each CDR3.

J gene: TRBJ2-1; V gene: TRBV6-5; CDR3 protein: CASSPTGAGEQFF
J gene: TRBJ2-1; V gene: TRBV28; CDR3 protein: CASSFSPGPTQFF
J gene: TRBJ2-5; V gene: TRBV11-2; CDR3 protein: CASSPRARETQYF
J gene: TRBJ1-4; V gene: TRBV25-1; CDR3 protein: CASSEGVKLFF
J gene: TRBJ2-1; V gene: TRBV4-1; CDR3 protein: CASSQESRGREQFF
J gene: TRBJ2-2; V gene: TRBV5-1; CDR3 protein: CASSLGSSGVAGELFF
J gene: TRBJ2-5; V gene: TRBV10-2; CDR3 protein: CASGNGETQYF
J gene: TRBJ1-2; V gene: TRBV27; CDR3 protein: CASSSQREPGRGFYGYTF
J gene: TRBJ2-3; V gene: TRBV9; CDR3 protein: CASSVAVSDTDTQYF
J gene: TRBJ2-1; V gene: TRBV15; CDR3 protein: CATSRDEFGGRHNEQFF
J gene: TRBJ2-7; V gene: TRBV5-5; CDR3 protein: CASKGTGKAEQYF
J gene: TRBJ2-3; V gene: TRBV19; CDR3 protein: CASGDSGGPTYTQYF
J gene: TRBJ2-3; V gene: TRBV9; CDR3 protein: CASSVGIAGRPSTDTQYF
J gene: TRBJ2-5; V gene: TRBV11-3; CDR3 protein: CASSLDRETQYF
J gene: TRBJ1-5; V gene: TRBV27; CDR3 protein: CASSLSRDSNQPQHF
J gene: TRBJ1-3; V gene: TRBV11-3; CDR3 protein: CASSLGTASGNTIYF
J gene: TRBJ1-1; V gene: TRBV2; CDR3 protein: CASSERGNTEAFF
J gene: TRBJ1-1; V gene: TRBV28; CDR3 protein: CASSFSGGHTEAFF
J gene: TRBJ2-6; V gene: TRBV5-1; CDR3 protein: CASSADSSGANVLTF
J gene: TRBJ1-1; V gene: TRBV6-5; CDR3 protein: CASSRGGQNTEAFF
J gene: TRBJ2-6; V gene: TRBV28; CDR3 protein: CASRANGGSGANVLTF
J gene: TRBJ2-1; V gene: TRBV19; CDR3 protein: CASSHREKGNEQFF
J gene: TRBJ2-1; V gene: TRBV2; CDR3 protein: CASGGTEQFF
J gene: TRBJ2-5; V gene: TRBV2; CDR3 protein: CASSEERGGGIQETQYF
J gene: TRBJ2-5; V gene: TRBV28; CDR3 protein: CASKGGGGETQYF
J gene: TRBJ1-5; V gene: TRBV7-9; CDR3 protein: CASPGHDKGDGNQPQHF
J gene: TRBJ2-5; V gene: TRBV7-8; CDR3 protein: CASSRETQYF
J gene: TRBJ1-4; V gene: TRBV18; CDR3 protein: CASSPPGKTYEKLFF